Shown below are 8 T cell receptor beta chains from a single sample sequenced in a study of cytomegalovirus exposure and HLA in healthy donors (dated by TCRdb to 2015 to 2018). The receptor library was made with the immunoSEQ multiplex PCR assay. A mixture of 60 forward primers for TCR Vbeta segments and 13 reverse primers for TCR Jbeta segments was used in the multiplex PCR. TCRdb's version of the immuneACCESS table is confined to in-frame rearrangements and falls short of the full clone set. An unresolved V gene accounts for under half of the shortfall where checked; the remainder is of unknown origin. Counted in this sample were about 170,000 clones; roughly 85% of them appeared once. 1% of the sample is taken by the ten largest. The sequenced material came from PBMCs. Receptors originate from a boy aged 2-9 years in good health and CMV-seronegative.

The J gene is TRBJ2-1, the V gene TRBV7-6; 11 positions agree with TRBD2. Per the germline V gene, CDR1 is SGHVS and CDR2 is FNYEAQ. The CDR3 is 18 residues long. Trimming took 6 bases from V and 4 from J; bases not matched to a gene: 14. The CDR3 bases are TGTGCCAGCAGTAGTACGCTAGCGGGAGGTTTGATATACAATGAGCAGTTCTTC. Encoded protein: CASSSTLAGGLIYNEQFF.

CDR3: CASSDWTDSYEQYF. CDR3 DNA sequence: TGTGCCAGCAGTGACTGGACAGACAGCTACGAGCAGTACTTC. The chain links TRBV6-4 to TRBJ2-5, with D possibly being TRBD1 (6 bases). The DNA end favors TRBJ2-7, so the J call may be wrong. The CDR3 runs 14 residues. CDR1 and CDR2 (germline): MRHNA, SNTAGT.

The chain uses TRBV19 and TRBJ1-5; a weak D match, TRBD1 (6 bases). The CDR3 sequence is 14 residues long. The V end was cut by 3 bases, the J end by 6 bases, with 12 bases between. From germline, CDR1 is LNHDA and CDR2 SQIVND (reference sequence). Here the CDR3 DNA reads TGTGCCAGTAGTATTAGGGACACTAGTCAGCCCCAGCATTTT. The encoded protein is CASSIRDTSQPQHF.

In this sample, this clone turned up once. This sample also contains other DNA sequences that code for the same CDR3. V gene TRBV2 combines with J gene TRBJ2-4, with D perhaps TRBD1 (6 bases). V lost 4 bases to trimming and J lost 9 bases, with 16 bases between them. The V gene's germline CDR1 is SNHLY and CDR2 FYNNEI. This CDR3 is built from 14 residues. CDR3 in DNA: TGTGCCAGCAGTGTAGGCCAGGGGCTTGGCATTCAGTACTTC. Translating it yields CASSVGQGLGIQYF.

The rearrangement links TRBV5-1 to TRBJ2-1; 14 nucleotides match TRBD2. Per germline, CDR1 SGHRS and CDR2 YFSETQ. Trimming cost V 4 bases and J 0 bases; bases outside gene matches: 9. The CDR3 is 19 residues long. For the CDR3, the DNA is TGCGCCAGCAGCGGAAGACTAGCGGGGGGGCCGGACTCCTACAATGAGCAGTTCTTC. Its translation: CASSGRLAGGPDSYNEQFF.

The chain recombines TRBV18 with TRBJ2-2, with 10 bases that match TRBD2. The J segment lost 5 bases and the V segment lost 3 bases, leaving 6 bases of the junction unmatched. The CDR3 has 16 residues. The germline CDR1 and CDR2 sequences are KGHSH and LQKENI. The CDR3 loop is CASSPPSGGVTGELFF. The DNA of the CDR3 is TGTGCCAGCTCACCCCCTAGCGGGGGAGTTACCGGGGAGCTGTTTTTT.

The rearrangement joins TRBV7-2 to TRBJ2-7; D is perhaps TRBD2 (6 bases). V lost 1 base to trimming and J lost 6 bases, with 13 bases between them. This CDR3 spans 14 amino acids. Germline CDR1 is SGHTA and CDR2 is FQGNSA. CDR3 loop: CASSLGRELGEQYV. CDR3 nucleotide sequence: TGTGCCAGCAGCTTAGGACGGGAGTTAGGCGAGCAGTACGTC.

The chain recombines TRBV19 with TRBJ2-5; 9 bases match TRBD1. Germline V gene data show CDR1 as LNHDA and CDR2 as SQIVND (reference sequence). The CDR3 covers 14 residues. V was clipped by 5 bases and J by 5 bases; unmatched bases: 6. The CDR3 coding sequence is TGTGCCAGTAGTGTAACAGGGGGCGGGGAGACCCAGTACTTC. Translating gives CASSVTGGGETQYF.